This paragraph covers one T cell receptor (beta chain) sequence. This sample was included in a study of control samples from healthy donors and cancer patients. CDR1 SGHTA and CDR2 FQGNSA come from the germline V gene. The CDR3 runs to 16 residues. Germline trimming cut 4 bases from V and 6 bases from J; bases unmatched to any gene: 8. Repertoires were generated with immunoSEQ multiplex PCR, while TCRdb's copy carries only in-frame clones and drops some. The table records around 190,000 clones, around 90% of them present only once. The rearrangement links TRBV7-2 to TRBJ1-5, with 11 nucleotides matching TRBD1. Input material: blood. The TCR comes from a woman in her forties or fifties in good health. The CDR3 reads CASSSYGQGAGQPQHF. The CDR3 DNA reads TGTGCCAGCAGCTCATATGGACAGGGGGCAGGTCAGCCCCAGCATTTT.